This is a list of T cell receptor beta chains from one sample in a study of blood T cell repertoires in COVID-19. Using immunoSEQ multiplex PCR, the repertoire was profiled, and TCRdb retains in-frame clones only, with some absent. Of 95,000 to 150,000 clones listed, about 82% are singletons. Material: peripheral blood. The origin of the receptors is a man aged 55 to 70 with active or convalescent COVID-19. CDR3s include the opening cysteine and the closing phenylalanine or tryptophan. A D gene is named only where the DNA matches it firmly. Rows may omit the clone size; those that give it use once, few, many or a size class.

D | length | J | V | size | DNA | CDR3
TRBD2 | 15 | TRBJ2-2 | TRBV7-8 | few | TGTGCCAGCGCACGGGAGGTCGCGAACACCGGGGAGCTGTTTTTT | CASAREVANTGELFF
. | 14 | TRBJ2-3 | TRBV6-5 | . | TGTGCCAGCCAGGGCGAGGGGGGCACAGATACGCAGTATTTT | CASQGEGGTDTQYF
. | 15 | TRBJ1-2 | TRBV7-9 | . | TGTGCCAGCAGCTTAGGGTCCTCGGTCGACTATGGCTACACCTTC | CASSLGSSVDYGYTF
TRBD1 | 13 | TRBJ2-7 | TRBV12-3/TRBV12-4 | . | TGTGCCAGCAGGGGGACAGGCCCCTACGAGCAGTACTTC | CASRGTGPYEQYF
. | 11 | TRBJ2-7 | TRBV29-1 | . | TGCAGCGTTGACGACTGGAAGGAGCAGTACTTC | CSVDDWKEQYF
. | 16 | TRBJ2-2 | TRBV7-6 | . | TGTGCCAGCAGCTTAGCGGCCAGCGGGAACACCGGGGAGCTGTTTTTT | CASSLAASGNTGELFF
. | 14 | TRBJ1-2 | TRBV6-5 | . | TGTGCCAGCAGTTCCCGCGTTGGTTCGTATGGCTACACCTTC | CASSSRVGSYGYTF
. | 16 | TRBJ2-7 | TRBV9 | few | TGTGCCAGCAGCGTAGATGGGAGGACAACTTCCTACGAGCAGTACTTC | CASSVDGRTTSYEQYF
. | 12 | TRBJ1-5 | TRBV19 | . | TGTGCCAGTAGGACAGTGAATCAGCCCCAGCATTTT | CASRTVNQPQHF
. | 15 | TRBJ2-7 | TRBV7-2 | . | TGTGCCAGCAGCTTGGACCGGACAGCCTCCTACGAGCAGTACTTC | CASSLDRTASYEQYF
TRBD2 | 15 | TRBJ2-7 | TRBV4-1 | . | TGCGCCAGCAGCCAAGGGGGGGGAGTGCTCTCCGAGCAGTACTTC | CASSQGGGVLSEQYF
TRBD1 | 14 | TRBJ1-6 | TRBV10-3 | . | TGTGCCTCAAGGATACAGGGGGGTGAGTCACCCCTCCACTTT | CASRIQGGESPLHF
TRBD2 | 17 | TRBJ2-2 | TRBV11-3 | few | TGTGCCAGCAGCTTAGGGACTAGCGGGAGTGGTACCGGGGAGCTGTTTTTT | CASSLGTSGSGTGELFF
. | 16 | TRBJ1-3 | TRBV6-6 | few | TGTGCCAGCAGTTACGGACACTCTCTCTCTGGAAACACCATATATTTT | CASSYGHSLSGNTIYF
TRBD1 | 17 | TRBJ2-7 | TRBV6-2/TRBV6-3 | . | TGTGCCAGCAGTTACGGATGGGTAAGGACAGGGGCCCTAGAGCAGTACTTC | CASSYGWVRTGALEQYF
. | 13 | TRBJ2-7 | TRBV10-3 | once | TGTGCCATCAGTGAGTTGACGGGAAACGAGCAGTACTTC | CAISELTGNEQYF
TRBD1 | 11 | TRBJ1-2 | TRBV30 | . | TGTGCCTCCGGAAGGGGGCAGGGCTACACCTTC | CASGRGQGYTF
TRBD2 | 15 | TRBJ2-1 | TRBV6-2/TRBV6-3 | . | TGTGCCAGCAGTTACGGGGTTAGCGGGAGCTATGAGCAGTTCTTC | CASSYGVSGSYEQFF
TRBD1 | 14 | TRBJ2-1 | TRBV7-2 | . | TGTGCCAGCAGCGGACAGGTGAGCTACAATGAGCAGTTCTTC | CASSGQVSYNEQFF
. | 14 | TRBJ1-1 | TRBV6-2/TRBV6-3 | . | TGTGCCAGCAGTATCCTCGGGGGGAACACTGAAGCTTTCTTT | CASSILGGNTEAFF
. | 13 | TRBJ1-2 | TRBV7-2 | . | TGTGCCAGCAGCCCAGACTCTAACTATGGCTACACCTTC | CASSPDSNYGYTF
TRBD1 | 14 | TRBJ2-7 | TRBV5-6 | . | TGTGCCAGCAGCTTGGGAGGGGACAGCTACGAGCAGTACTTC | CASSLGGDSYEQYF
. | 14 | TRBJ1-1 | TRBV19 | few | TGTGCCAGTAGCCCACGGGGTAGGTTGGCTGAAGCTTTCTTT | CASSPRGRLAEAFF
TRBD1 | 16 | TRBJ1-5 | TRBV19 | few | TGTGCCAGTAGTGTCTTAACAGGGGGCCGGAATCAGCCCCAGCATTTT | CASSVLTGGRNQPQHF
. | 12 | TRBJ2-5 | TRBV29-1 | once | TGCAGCGTAACGGCCCCTCGGGTGACCCAGTACTTC | CSVTAPRVTQYF
. | 15 | TRBJ2-2 | TRBV27 | . | TGTGCCAGCACGCCGGGACTGGCAAACACCGGGGAGCTGTTTTTT | CASTPGLANTGELFF
TRBD1 | 14 | TRBJ1-2 | TRBV3-1/TRBV3-2 | few | TGTGCCAGCAGCCACCTCGACAGGGATGGTGGCTACACCTTC | CASSHLDRDGGYTF
. | 14 | TRBJ1-2 | TRBV3-1/TRBV3-2 | . | TGTGCCAGCAGCCAAGATCTGGGGGCGCGCGGCTACACCTTC | CASSQDLGARGYTF
TRBD2 | 20 | TRBJ2-2 | TRBV4-1 | once | TGCGCCAGCAGCCAATCGGGACTAGCGGGAGAGAGGCGCGGGGGCGGGGAGCTGTTTTTT | CASSQSGLAGERRGGGELFF
TRBD1 | 16 | TRBJ1-6 | TRBV5-1 | . | TGCGCCAGCAGACTTACGGACAGGAGGTATAATTCACCCCTCCACTTT | CASRLTDRRYNSPLHF
. | 13 | TRBJ1-3 | TRBV6-5 | . | TGTGCCAGCAGGGACAGACTAGGAAACACCATATATTTT | CASRDRLGNTIYF
TRBD2 | 19 | TRBJ2-7 | TRBV10-3 | once | TGTGCCATCCGGGCGTCCGGGGGGGGCCTACGGAACCGCCTAAACGAGCAGTACTTC | CAIRASGGGLRNRLNEQYF
TRBD1 | 15 | TRBJ1-5 | TRBV2 | . | TGTGCCAGCAGCGAGGACAGGGGAGGGAATCAGCCCCAGCATTTT | CASSEDRGGNQPQHF
TRBD1 | 16 | TRBJ1-4 | TRBV28 | . | TGTGCCAGCAGACTCGACCGGGACAGGGTAGATGAAAAACTGTTTTTT | CASRLDRDRVDEKLFF
TRBD2 | 15 | TRBJ2-7 | TRBV11-2 | . | TGTGCCAGCAGAAAACTAGCGGGAGCGAATGGCGAGCAGTACTTC | CASRKLAGANGEQYF
. | 15 | TRBJ2-2 | TRBV18 | . | TGTGCCAGCCAGTTGGAGGTTCTGAACACCGGGGAGCTGTTTTTT | CASQLEVLNTGELFF
TRBD2 | 15 | TRBJ2-3 | TRBV28 | . | TGTGCCAGTAGCAGGGCCCTAGCGGGTGGGGATACGCAGTATTTT | CASSRALAGGDTQYF
. | 13 | TRBJ2-3 | TRBV5-1 | once | TGCGCCAGCAGCTGGGGGGGCGCAGATACGCAGTATTTT | CASSWGGADTQYF
. | 14 | TRBJ2-7 | TRBV5-8 | . | TGTGCCAGCAGCCGGTCCCGGGGCTCCTACGAGCAGTACTTC | CASSRSRGSYEQYF
TRBD2 | 15 | TRBJ2-3 | TRBV7-6 | . | TGTGCCAGCAGCTTGGGACTAGCGGGAACAGATACGCAGTATTTT | CASSLGLAGTDTQYF
TRBD2 | 16 | TRBJ2-2 | TRBV7-9 | . | TGTGCCAGCAGCCTCAACGGGGGGTCCAACACCGGGGAGCTGTTTTTT | CASSLNGGSNTGELFF
. | 13 | TRBJ2-7 | TRBV12-3/TRBV12-4 | . | TGTGCCAGCAGTTCAGGGGACTCCTACGAGCAGTACTTC | CASSSGDSYEQYF
TRBD1 | 15 | TRBJ1-2 | TRBV18 | . | TGTGCCAGCTCACCCCTCGGGACAGGGGGAGATGGCTACACCTTC | CASSPLGTGGDGYTF
. | 15 | TRBJ1-1 | TRBV19 | . | TGTGCCAGTAGTATCGACGGACAGCCAAACACTGAAGCTTTCTTT | CASSIDGQPNTEAFF
TRBD1 | 16 | TRBJ2-2 | TRBV5-1 | . | TGCGCCAGCAGGTCCCCAGGGGGCGAAGGCACCGGGGAGCTGTTTTTT | CASRSPGGEGTGELFF
TRBD2 | 15 | TRBJ2-7 | TRBV19 | . | TGTGCCAGTAGTATAGATTCGGCGGGAGCCTACGAGCAGTACTTC | CASSIDSAGAYEQYF
. | 11 | TRBJ2-7 | TRBV30 | . | TGTGCCTGGAGCCTCAGGACAGCATTGTACTTC | CAWSLRTALYF
. | 15 | TRBJ2-7 | TRBV29-1 | . | TGCAGCGTAAAACCCAGGCGGGAACGAGGCTACGAGCAGTACTTC | CSVKPRRERGYEQYF
TRBD1 | 15 | TRBJ1-2 | TRBV2 | once | TGTGCCAGCAGTGAGGCGACAGGGGATAAGCTTGGCTACACCTTC | CASSEATGDKLGYTF
TRBD1 | 15 | TRBJ2-7 | TRBV28 | . | TGTGCCAGCAACGGACCGGGACAGGGGACCTACGAGCAGTACTTC | CASNGPGQGTYEQYF
TRBD2 | 21 | TRBJ2-5 | TRBV7-3 | . | TGTGCCAGCAGCTTAAGCCCAAAGGGGAGCGGGAGGGCCAACCTCGAAGAGACCCAGTACTTC | CASSLSPKGSGRANLEETQYF
TRBD2 | 17 | TRBJ2-1 | TRBV9 | . | TGTGCCAGCAGCTCGCGACTAGCGGGAGCTTCCTACAATGAGCAGTTCTTC | CASSSRLAGASYNEQFF